This T cell receptor (beta chain) was found in a study of blood T cell repertoires in COVID-19. The Seattle patients joined while their infection was active and were tracked longitudinally afterward. With 4 bases removed from V and 1 base from J, the gap between germline ends came to 10 bases. The CDR3 contains 14 residues. Germline lookup yields CDR1 SEHNR and CDR2 FQNEAQ (reference sequence). Original processing notes: The authors estimated nucleated cell counts from reference gene primer amplification. Clones were read by immunoSEQ multiplex PCR, and TCRdb kept only the in-frame ones, dropping some. V, J and clone size were drawn from that table, and D and trimming were deduced from the DNA. The data contain 250,000 to 350,000 clones, 70% to 90% of them singletons.

This clonotype was sampled from a woman between 70 and 85 years old with COVID-19, enrolled during active disease. Sequencing input: peripheral blood. The chain recombines TRBV7-9 with TRBJ1-1; tentatively, D is TRBD1 (5 bases). The CDR3 DNA reads as TGTGCCAGCAGCTCCTCCGGGGGGAACACTGAAGCTTTCTTT. Protein product: CASSSSGGNTEAFF.